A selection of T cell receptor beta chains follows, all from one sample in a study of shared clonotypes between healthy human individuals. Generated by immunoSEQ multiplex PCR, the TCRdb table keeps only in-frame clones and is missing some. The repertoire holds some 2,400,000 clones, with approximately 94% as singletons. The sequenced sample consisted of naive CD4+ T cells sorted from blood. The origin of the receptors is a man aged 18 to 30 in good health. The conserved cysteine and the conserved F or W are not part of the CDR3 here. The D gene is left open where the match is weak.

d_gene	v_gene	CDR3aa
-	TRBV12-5	ASAAINGNEQF
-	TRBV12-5	ASGLGTVLAKNIQY
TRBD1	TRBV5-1	ASSTGGLGELF
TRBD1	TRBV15	ATSKHLVGTGFQPQH
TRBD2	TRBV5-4	ASSDPGSQPGGIQY
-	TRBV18	ASSRGSPSSYEQY
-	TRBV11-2	ASSSGLNTEAF
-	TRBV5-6	ASRNPGHGDYGYT
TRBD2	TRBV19	ASRGGRGDEETQY
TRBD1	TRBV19	ASSTYRGQGTEAF
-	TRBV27	ASSLGGKTDTQY
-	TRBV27	ASSLSTGNSPLH
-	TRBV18	ASSPPGGRGSILY